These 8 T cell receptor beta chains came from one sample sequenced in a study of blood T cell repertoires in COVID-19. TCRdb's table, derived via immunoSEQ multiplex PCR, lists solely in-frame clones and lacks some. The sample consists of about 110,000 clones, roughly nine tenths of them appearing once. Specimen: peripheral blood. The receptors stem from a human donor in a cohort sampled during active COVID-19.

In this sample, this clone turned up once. CDR3 sequence reads: CAWSELRQGVYGYTF. The CDR3 coding sequence is TGTGCCTGGAGTGAATTGAGACAGGGGGTCTATGGCTACACCTTC. The chain has TRBV30 and TRBJ1-2; 9 bases are shared with TRBD1. CDR3 length equals 15 residues. V gave up 1 base and J gave up 4 bases; unmatched junction bases: 7. The germline V gene has CDR1 GTSNPN and CDR2 SVGIG (reference sequence).

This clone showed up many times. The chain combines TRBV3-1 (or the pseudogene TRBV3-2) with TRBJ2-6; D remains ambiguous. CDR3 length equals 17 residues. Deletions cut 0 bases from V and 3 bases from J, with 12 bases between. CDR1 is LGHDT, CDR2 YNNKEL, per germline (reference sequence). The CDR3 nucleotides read TGTGCCAGCAGCCAAGAGAGTTCCGCCGGTGGGGCCAACGTCCTGACTTTC. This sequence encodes CASSQESSAGGANVLTF.

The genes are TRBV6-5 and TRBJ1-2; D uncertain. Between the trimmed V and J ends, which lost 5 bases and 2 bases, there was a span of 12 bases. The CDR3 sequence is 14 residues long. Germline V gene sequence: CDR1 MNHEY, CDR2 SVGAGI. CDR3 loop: CASSSGLSNYGYTF. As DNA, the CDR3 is TGTGCCAGCAGTAGCGGACTGTCCAACTATGGCTACACCTTC.

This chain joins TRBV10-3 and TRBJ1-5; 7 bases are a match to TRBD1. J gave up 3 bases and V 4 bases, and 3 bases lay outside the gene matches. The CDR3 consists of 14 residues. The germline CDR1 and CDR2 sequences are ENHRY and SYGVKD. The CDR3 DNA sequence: TGTGCCATCAGTGGACAGGGAGTCAATCAGCCCCAGCATTTT. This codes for CAISGQGVNQPQHF.

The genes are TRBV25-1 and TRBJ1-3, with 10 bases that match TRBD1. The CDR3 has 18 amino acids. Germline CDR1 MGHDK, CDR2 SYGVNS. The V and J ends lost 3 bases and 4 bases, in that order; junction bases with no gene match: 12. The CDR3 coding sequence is TGTGCCAGCAGTGACACCCGGGGACAGGGGACCCTAGGAAACACCATATATTTT. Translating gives CASSDTRGQGTLGNTIYF.

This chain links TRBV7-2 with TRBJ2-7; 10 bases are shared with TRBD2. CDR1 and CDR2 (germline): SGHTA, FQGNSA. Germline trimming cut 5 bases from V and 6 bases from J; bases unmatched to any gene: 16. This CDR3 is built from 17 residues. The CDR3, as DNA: TGTGCCAGCAGCCCTCAAGTAGGGCTAGCGGGAGTTCGCGAGCAGTACTTC. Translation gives CASSPQVGLAGVREQYF.

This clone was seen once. The CDR3 loop is CASSLRTGATNQPQHF. CDR3 sequence (DNA): TGTGCCAGCAGCTTGCGAACGGGAGCAACAAATCAGCCCCAGCATTTT. V and J are TRBV5-4 and TRBJ1-5, with D unclear. CDR1 and CDR2 from the germline V gene are SGHNT and YYREEE (reference sequence). Trimming left V 1 base short and J 4 bases short, with 15 bases between. There are 16 residues in the CDR3.

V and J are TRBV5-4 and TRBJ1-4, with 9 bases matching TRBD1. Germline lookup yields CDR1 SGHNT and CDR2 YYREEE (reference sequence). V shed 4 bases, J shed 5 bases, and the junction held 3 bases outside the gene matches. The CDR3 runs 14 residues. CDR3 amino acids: CASSPGQGNEKLFF. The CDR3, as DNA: TGTGCCAGCAGCCCCGGACAGGGGAATGAAAAACTGTTTTTT. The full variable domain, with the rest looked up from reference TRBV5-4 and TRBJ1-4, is ETGVTQSPTHLIKTRGQQVTLRCSSQSGHNTVSWYQQALGQGPQFIFQYYREEENGRGNFPPRFSGLQFPNYSSELNVNALELDDSALYLCASSPGQGNEKLFFGSGTQLSVL.